Each of the 20 T cell receptor beta chains below was sequenced from the same sample in a study of shared clonotypes between healthy human individuals. Sequencing used immunoSEQ multiplex PCR; TCRdb keeps in-frame clones, though not all of them. The repertoire holds around 2,000,000 clones, 90% to 95% seen once, with 0.13% in the top ten. The sample was naive CD4+ T cells sorted from blood. Subset denoted: CD45RA+ positively selected. The receptors here all came from a man between 18 and 35 years old in good health.

V and J are TRBV27 and TRBJ1-4; unclear D gene. V was trimmed by 2 bases and J by 2 bases, leaving 9 bases between them. Germline loops: CDR1 MNHEY, CDR2 SMNVEV (reference sequence). The CDR3 covers 15 residues. This CDR3 reads CASSLQGRTNEKLFF. The CDR3 DNA reads TGTGCCAGCAGTTTACAAGGACGTACTAATGAAAAACTGTTTTTT.

V usage is TRBV5-1 and J usage is TRBJ1-1, with 7 bases matching TRBD1. J gave up 3 bases and V 2 bases, and 10 bases lay outside the gene matches. The CDR3 is 16 amino acids. CDR1 is SGHRS, CDR2 YFSETQ, per germline. DNA for the CDR3: TGCGCCAGCAGCTTATTAGGGGGCGCCGGGGACACTGAAGCTTTCTTT. Translation: CASSLLGGAGDTEAFF.

In the case of this clone: The sample carries other DNA sequences with the same CDR3. V is TRBV5-1 and J is TRBJ2-7; 9 bases agree with TRBD1. The CDR3 spans 14 residues. Per the germline V gene, CDR1 is SGHRS and CDR2 is YFSETQ. V shed 4 bases and J 4 bases; nucleotides not matched to a gene: 6. CDR3 DNA: TGCGCCAGCAGCGGGGGACAGGGTGCTTACGAGCAGTACTTC. It yields the protein CASSGGQGAYEQYF.

CDR3 region: CASSPNGRTSYEQYF. Here the CDR3 DNA reads TGTGCCAGCTCACCAAACGGGAGGACTAGCTACGAGCAGTACTTC. This chain links TRBV18 with TRBJ2-7; 7 bases align to TRBD2. With 2 bases clipped from V and 3 bases from J, the junction kept 7 bases outside the gene matches. CDR1 is KGHSH, CDR2 LQKENI, per germline. The CDR3 spans 15 residues.

A word on this clone: In the same sample, other DNA sequences code for this CDR3. The chain has TRBV6-1 and TRBJ2-7; 9 nucleotides match TRBD1. V was pared by 5 bases and J by 2 bases, with 1 base of the junction left unmatched. This CDR3 contains 13 residues. The germline CDR1 and CDR2 sequences are MNHNS and SASEGT. CDR3 residues: CASSRTGAYEQYF. The CDR3 DNA follows: TGTGCCAGCAGTCGGACAGGGGCCTACGAGCAGTACTTC.

V and J are TRBV9 and TRBJ2-1, with D perhaps matching TRBD1 (6 bases). Deletions cut 0 bases from V and 6 bases from J, with 13 bases between. There are 15 residues in the CDR3. Germline CDR1 reads SGDLS; CDR2 reads YYNGEE. The CDR3 DNA is TGTGCCAGCAGCGTAGAGAAAAACAGGGCCAATGAGCAGTTCTTC. Protein product: CASSVEKNRANEQFF.

The chain links TRBV7-9 to TRBJ1-2; no clear D gene. The length of the CDR3 is 14 residues. The V and J ends lost 3 bases and 4 bases respectively, with 12 bases between them. Germline CDR1 is SEHNR and CDR2 is FQNEAQ (reference sequence). The CDR3 sequence is CASSLGILPYGYTF. The CDR3 coding sequence is TGTGCCAGCAGCTTGGGTATACTCCCCTATGGCTACACCTTC.

The chain uses TRBV6-5 and TRBJ2-7; 8 positions match TRBD1. The trim removed 7 bases at V and 5 bases at J, leaving 10 bases unmatched. Germline V CDR1 and CDR2: MNHEY, SVGAGI. There are 14 residues in the CDR3. The chain's CDR3 is CASTKRTGLNEQYF. The CDR3 DNA follows: TGTGCCAGCACCAAGAGGACAGGGCTCAACGAGCAGTACTTC.

Turning to this clone: This sample includes further DNA sequences coding for the same CDR3. J is TRBJ2-5 and V is TRBV11-3; D is perhaps TRBD2 (6 bases). Trimming removed 5 bases at V and 2 bases at J, with 9 bases between. This CDR3 is built from 13 residues. Germline V gene lookup returns CDR1 SGHNT and CDR2 YENEEA. The DNA of the CDR3 is TGTGCCAGCAGCCTGGGACTTCAAGAGACCCAGTACTTC. Its protein is CASSLGLQETQYF.

This chain uses TRBV27 with TRBJ1-1, with D unresolved. This CDR3 has 14 amino acids. The germline CDR1 and CDR2 sequences are MNHEY and SMNVEV (reference sequence). V shed 4 bases and J shed 0 bases, with 9 bases lying between them. CDR3 DNA sequence: TGTGCCAGCAGTTCTAGGGAGGTGAACACTGAAGCTTTCTTT. Translated: CASSSREVNTEAFF.

As concerns this clone: A clone one base away is much larger, so this may be a read error. The V call is TRBV5-4, the J call TRBJ1-3; TRBD1 aligns across 10 bases. The CDR3 runs 15 residues. Trimming removed 4 bases from V and 2 bases from J; junction bases left unmatched: 3. The germline V gene encodes CDR1 SGHNT and CDR2 YYREEE (reference sequence). CDR3 DNA sequence: TGTGCCAGCAGCCCCGGGACAGGGGCTGGAAACACCATATATTTT. Translated: CASSPGTGAGNTIYF. Based on the CDR3 plus reference TRBV5-4 and TRBJ1-3, the full variable domain is ETGVTQSPTHLIKTRGQQVTLRCSSQSGHNTVSWYQQALGQGPQFIFQYYREEENGRGNFPPRFSGLQFPNYSSELNVNALELDDSALYLCASSPGTGAGNTIYFGEGSWLTVV.

About this clone: A read error is possible here, since a much larger clone lies one base away. V gene TRBV30 combines with J gene TRBJ1-1; TRBD1 is a possible D gene (6 bases). This CDR3 comprises 11 residues. The germline CDR1 and CDR2 sequences are GTSNPN and SVGIG (reference sequence). In nucleotides, the CDR3 is TGTGCCTGGATGACAAGGGGGGAAGCTTTATTT. It translates to CAWMTRGEALF. Based on the CDR3 plus reference TRBV30 and TRBJ1-1, the full variable domain is SQTIHQWPATLVQPVGSPLSLECTVEGTSNPNLYWYRQAAGRGLQLLFYSVGIGQISSEVPQNLSASRPQDRQFILSSKKLLLSDSGFYLCAWMTRGEALFGQGTRLTVV.

This clone was found once. The chain combines TRBV7-8 with TRBJ1-5, with TRBD1 matching over 7 bases. The germline gives CDR1 SGHVS, CDR2 FQNEAQ. V dropped 1 base and J dropped 2; count of bases not matched to a gene: 5. The CDR3 has 16 residues. This CDR3 reads CASSLEGGIGNQPQHF. The CDR3 DNA is TGTGCCAGCAGCTTAGAAGGGGGCATCGGCAATCAGCCCCAGCATTTT.

Comment on this clone: The same CDR3 also results from other DNA sequences found in this sample. This rearrangement joins TRBV5-1 to TRBJ2-5, with D unclear. The length of the CDR3 is 14 residues. Germline V gives CDR1 SGHRS, CDR2 YFSETQ. Trimming shortened V by 0 bases and J by 5 bases, and 11 bases separated the two germline ends. The CDR3 sequence is CASSLAMVGETQYF. The CDR3 DNA is TGCGCCAGCAGCTTGGCCATGGTGGGGGAGACCCAGTACTTC. Full variable domain (outside the CDR3, taken from reference TRBV5-1 and TRBJ2-5): KAGVTQTPRYLIKTRGQQVTLSCSPISGHRSVSWYQQTPGQGLQFLFEYFSETQRNKGNFPGRFSGRQFSNSRSEMNVSTLELGDSALYLCASSLAMVGETQYFGPGTRLLVL.

V and J are TRBV6-5 and TRBJ1-1; 7 bases are a match to TRBD1. Germline V gives CDR1 MNHEY, CDR2 SVGAGI. V lost 2 bases and J lost 5; bases outside the gene matches: 8. The CDR3 is 15 residues long. CDR3 bases: TGTGCCAGCAGTTACCTTCTTACAGGGGCTACTGAAGCTTTCTTT. This encodes CASSYLLTGATEAFF.

This sequence joins TRBV7-6 and TRBJ2-3; D ambiguous. There are 16 residues in the CDR3. Trimming cost V 1 base and J 2 bases, with 13 bases left between them. The germline gives CDR1 SGHVS, CDR2 FNYEAQ. This CDR3 reads CASSLGVGRVTDTQYF. CDR3 in DNA: TGTGCCAGCAGCTTAGGGGTCGGCCGCGTCACAGATACGCAGTATTTT. Drawing the rest from reference TRBV7-6 and TRBJ2-3, the complete variable domain is GAGVSQSPRYKVTKRGQDVALRCDPISGHVSLYWYRQALGQGPEFLTYFNYEAQQDKSGLPNDRFSAERPEGSISTLTIQRTEQRDSAMYRCASSLGVGRVTDTQYFGPGTRLTVL.

The chain is built from TRBV6-4 and TRBJ1-2; 11 bases fit TRBD1. The V segment lost 6 bases and the J segment 2 bases; nucleotides outside the gene matches: 5. The CDR3 extends over 15 amino acids. CDR1 and CDR2 from the germline V gene are MRHNA and SNTAGT. Here the CDR3 reads CASSQGQGANYGYTF. The CDR3 DNA reads as TGTGCCAGCAGCCAAGGACAGGGGGCCAACTATGGCTACACCTTC.

This chain joins TRBV2 and TRBJ2-4; D might be TRBD1 (5 bases). CDR1 and CDR2 from the germline V gene are SNHLY and FYNNEI. Between the trimmed V and J ends, which lost 6 bases and 2 bases, there was a span of 8 bases. The CDR3 covers 13 residues. The CDR3 DNA follows: TGTGCCAGCAGCCAGGGTCCCAAAAACATTCAGTACTTC. Translated: CASSQGPKNIQYF.

The rearrangement uses TRBV6-1 and TRBJ2-3, with D possibly being TRBD1 or TRBD2 (5 bases each). CDR3 length equals 14 residues. The V end lost 5 bases, the J end lost 4 bases, and 13 bases lay between the germline ends. In germline, CDR1 is MNHNS, CDR2 SASEGT. CDR3 in amino acids: CASSLLGRADTQYF. The CDR3 DNA follows: TGTGCCAGCAGTCTCCTGGGGCGGGCAGATACGCAGTATTTT.

J is TRBJ2-2 and V is TRBV7-2; a possible D gene is TRBD1 (7 bases). The V end lost 5 bases, the J end lost 4 bases, and 11 bases lay between the germline ends. Germline values: CDR1 SGHTA, CDR2 FQGNSA. This CDR3 has 14 residues. For the CDR3, the DNA is TGTGCCAGCAGCCGACAGGGAGGCACCGGGGAGCTGTTTTTT. This translates into CASSRQGGTGELFF.